The entry below describes one T cell receptor beta chain. The CDR3 is made up of 12 amino acids. Looked up from germline, CDR1 is LNHDA and CDR2 is SQIVND (reference sequence). Trimming took 6 bases from V and 7 from J, leaving 10 bases between them. The entry originates in a study of shared clonotypes between healthy human individuals. Naive CD8 cells, CD45RO-negative and positively selected for CCR7, excluded terminally differentiated effector memory CD45RA+ cells. Repertoires were generated with immunoSEQ multiplex PCR, while TCRdb's copy carries only in-frame clones and drops some. This table has roughly 2.1 million clones, roughly 91% appearing once.

The genes are TRBV19 and TRBJ2-1, with D possibly matching TRBD2 (6 bases). The TCR sequence derives from a man aged 18 to 29 in good health. Some clones in this sample may be carry-over from other donors' samples. Material: naive CD8+ T cells from PBMCs. The CDR3 coding sequence is TGTGCCAGTAGCCCGGGGGTTAATGAGCAGTTCTTC. Translation: CASSPGVNEQFF.